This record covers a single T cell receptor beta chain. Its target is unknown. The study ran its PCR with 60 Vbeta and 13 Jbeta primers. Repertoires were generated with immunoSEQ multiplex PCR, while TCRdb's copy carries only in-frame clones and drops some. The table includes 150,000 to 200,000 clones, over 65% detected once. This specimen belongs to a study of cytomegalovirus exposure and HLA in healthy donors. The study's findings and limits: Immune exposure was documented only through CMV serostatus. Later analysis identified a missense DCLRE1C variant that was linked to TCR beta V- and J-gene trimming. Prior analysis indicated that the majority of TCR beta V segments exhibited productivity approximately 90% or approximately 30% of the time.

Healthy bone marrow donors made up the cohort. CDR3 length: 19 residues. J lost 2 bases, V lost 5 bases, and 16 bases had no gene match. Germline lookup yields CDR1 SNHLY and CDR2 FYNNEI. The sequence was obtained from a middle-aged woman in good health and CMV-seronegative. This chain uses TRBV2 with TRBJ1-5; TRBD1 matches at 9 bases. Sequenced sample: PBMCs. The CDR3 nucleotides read TGTGCCAGCAGTACGCAAAGAGGGGGACAGGGTTATCGCAATCAGCCCCAGCATTTT. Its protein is CASSTQRGGQGYRNQPQHF.